This TCR beta chain is drawn from a study of early T cells in non-severe SARS-CoV-2 infection. Study information: Unsorted whole blood bulk RNA was sequenced, with unpaired chains.

Trimming cost V 10 bases and J 2 bases, with 9 bases left between them. In germline, CDR1 is MDHEN, CDR2 SYDVKM. The CDR3 loop spans 12 amino acids. Attached unique molecular identifiers marked individual cDNA molecules. TCRdb reprocessed the 5' RACE reads via MiXCR and lists one record per CDR3 protein. The table lists 28,000 or so distinct CDR3 sequences, 5.3% of them singletons. V usage is TRBV28 and J usage is TRBJ1-3; D is uncertain. This clonotype was obtained from an adult who was a healthcare worker with PCR-confirmed SARS-CoV-2 infection or an uninfected control (not recorded which). What was sequenced was whole blood. CDR3 DNA: TGTGCCACCCGCAAGGCTGGAAACACCATATATTTT. Its translation: CATRKAGNTIYF.